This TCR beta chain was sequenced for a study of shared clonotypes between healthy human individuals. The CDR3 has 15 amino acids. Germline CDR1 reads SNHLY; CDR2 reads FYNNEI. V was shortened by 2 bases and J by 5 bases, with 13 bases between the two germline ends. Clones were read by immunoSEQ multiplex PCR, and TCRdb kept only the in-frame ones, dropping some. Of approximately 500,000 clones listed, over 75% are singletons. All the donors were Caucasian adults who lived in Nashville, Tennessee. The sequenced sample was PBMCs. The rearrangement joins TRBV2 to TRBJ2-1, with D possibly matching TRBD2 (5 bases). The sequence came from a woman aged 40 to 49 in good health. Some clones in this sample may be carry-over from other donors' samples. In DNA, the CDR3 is TGTGCCAGCAGTGAATGGCCTAGCCAAAACAATGAGCAGTTCTTC. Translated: CASSEWPSQNNEQFF.